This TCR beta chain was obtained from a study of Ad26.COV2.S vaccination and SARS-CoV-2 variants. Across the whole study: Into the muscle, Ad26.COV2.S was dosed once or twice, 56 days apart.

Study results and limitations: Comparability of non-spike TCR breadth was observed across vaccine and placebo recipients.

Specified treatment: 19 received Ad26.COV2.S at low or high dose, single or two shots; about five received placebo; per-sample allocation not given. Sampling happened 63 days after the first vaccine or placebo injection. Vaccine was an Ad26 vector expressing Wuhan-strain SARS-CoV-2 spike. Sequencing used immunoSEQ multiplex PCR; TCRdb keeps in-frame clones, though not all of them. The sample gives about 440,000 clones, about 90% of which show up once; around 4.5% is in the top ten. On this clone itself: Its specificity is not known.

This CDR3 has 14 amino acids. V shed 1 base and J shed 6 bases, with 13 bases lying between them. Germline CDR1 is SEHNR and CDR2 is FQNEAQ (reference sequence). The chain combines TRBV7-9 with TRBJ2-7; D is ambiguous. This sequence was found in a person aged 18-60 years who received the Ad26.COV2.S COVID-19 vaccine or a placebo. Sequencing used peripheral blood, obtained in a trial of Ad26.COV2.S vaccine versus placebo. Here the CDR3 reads CASSLEVDLGEQYF. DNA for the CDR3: TGTGCCAGCAGCTTAGAGGTAGACCTGGGCGAGCAGTACTTC.